The clone carrying this T cell receptor beta chain was counted a few times. This entry belongs to a study of early T cells in non-severe SARS-CoV-2 infection. TCRdb used MiXCR to reprocess the 5' RACE reads, holding one entry per CDR3 protein. Of tens of thousands of distinct CDR3 sequences detected, about 14% appear once; the ten largest clones hold roughly 3.7%. The TCR was taken from an adult who was a healthcare worker with PCR-confirmed SARS-CoV-2 infection or an uninfected control (not recorded which). The sample consisted of whole blood, taken at baseline.

The CDR3 nucleotides are TGTGCCAGCAGTTTAAGGCAGGGTCAAGAAGAGACCCAGTACTTC. It specifies CASSLRQGQEETQYF. This chain connects TRBV12-3 or TRBV12-4 to TRBJ2-5; possibly TRBD1 for D (5 bases). The CDR3 spans 15 residues. With 2 bases removed from V and 3 bases from J, the gap between germline ends came to 13 bases.